A single sample is the source of the 13 T cell receptor beta chains below, sequenced in a study of CD8 T cells in ankylosing spondylitis. One entry per CDR3 protein results from TCRdb running MiXCR on the 5' RACE reads. The profile covers some 200,000 distinct CDR3 sequences, with 13% appearing a single time and about 17% taken by the ten largest. The sample taken for sequencing was blood, either unsorted or a sorted T cell fraction (not recorded which). The source is a male donor with ankylosing spondylitis or in good health (not recorded which).

The V gene is TRBV27, the J gene TRBJ2-1, with a weak D call TRBD1 (6 bases). The CDR3 extends over 14 amino acids. Trimming removed 7 bases at V and 0 bases at J, with 10 bases between. Germline CDR1 and CDR2: MNHEY and SMNVEV (reference sequence). The CDR3 nucleotides are TGTGCCAGCAACCGAGGGGGCTCCTACAATGAGCAGTTCTTC. Its protein is CASNRGGSYNEQFF.

The CDR3, as DNA: TGTGCCAGCAGTTCCCCGACAGGAGGTCAACCAGATACGCAGTATTTT. Its translation: CASSSPTGGQPDTQYF. The J gene is TRBJ2-3, the V gene TRBV6-5; tentatively, D is TRBD1 (6 bases). The germline gives CDR1 MNHEY, CDR2 SVGAGI. V lost 4 bases, J lost 4 bases, and 18 bases lay in between. This CDR3 is 16 amino acids long.

The chain couples TRBV2 to TRBJ1-1, with D perhaps matching TRBD1 (6 bases). Germline lookup yields CDR1 SNHLY and CDR2 FYNNEI. The length of the CDR3 is 15 residues. The ends were cut back, 1 base at V and 3 bases at J, with 12 bases in the middle. CDR3 residues: CASSEGTGLYTEAFF. CDR3 in DNA: TGTGCCAGCAGTGAAGGCACAGGGTTGTACACTGAAGCTTTCTTT.

This chain links TRBV4-1 with TRBJ2-7; 7 bases agree with TRBD2. Trimming at V came to 4 bases and at J to 0 bases, leaving 6 bases not matched to a gene. This CDR3 region has 15 residues. Germline lookup yields CDR1 MGHRA and CDR2 YSYEKL. CDR3 nucleotides: TGCGCCAGCAGCCCCTCGGGCGGGAGCTCCTACGAGCAGTACTTC. Its protein product is CASSPSGGSSYEQYF.

This clonotype was detected only a few times. The chain links TRBV7-9 to TRBJ2-7; D is unresolved. Trimming took off 5 bases at V and 0 bases at J, with 11 bases between the two ends. The CDR3 contains 14 residues. Looked up from germline, CDR1 is SEHNR and CDR2 is FQNEAQ (reference sequence). The CDR3 DNA is TGTGCCAGCAGCCAAGGGCAGAGCTCCTACGAGCAGTACTTC. Translated, it gives CASSQGQSSYEQYF.

This clonotype came up a few times. One junction end does not reproduce the germline sequence, and a read error may be involved. The chain combines TRBV7-9 with TRBJ2-1; 9 positions agree with TRBD2. Germline-derived CDR1 and CDR2 are SEHNR and FQNEAQ (reference sequence). The CDR3 is 15 amino acids. CDR3 in amino acids: CASSVAGAIYNEQFF. The CDR3, as DNA: TGTGCCAGCAGCGTAGCGGGAGCAATCTACAATGAGCAGTTCTTC.

This clonotype was found many times. This rearrangement joins TRBV5-1 to TRBJ2-1; tentatively, D is TRBD1 (6 bases). V was cut by 4 bases and J by 0 bases, with 14 bases left in between. The V gene's germline CDR1 is SGHRS and CDR2 YFSETQ. This CDR3 region has 16 residues. The CDR3, as DNA: TGCGCCAGCAGCGGCTACAGGGTAAGCTCCTACAATGAGCAGTTCTTC. The encoded protein is CASSGYRVSSYNEQFF.

This clonotype was detected a few times. The chain combines TRBV5-1 with TRBJ2-7; possible D gene TRBD2, 6 bases. Trimming cost V 1 base and J 0 bases, with 14 bases left between them. The CDR3 loop spans 16 amino acids. In germline, CDR1 is SGHRS, CDR2 YFSETQ. CDR3 amino acids: CASSLSSATNSYEQYF. For the CDR3, the DNA is TGCGCCAGCAGCTTGTCTAGCGCGACAAACTCCTACGAGCAGTACTTC.

This clonotype was seen only a few times. The rearrangement uses TRBV14 and TRBJ2-3; no reliable D call. The CDR3 covers 13 residues. V was shortened by 3 bases and J by 2 bases, with 6 bases between the two germline ends. Per the germline V gene, CDR1 is SGHDN and CDR2 is FVKESK. CDR3 sequence: CASSQGFTDTQYF. The CDR3 DNA reads as TGTGCCAGCAGCCAGGGTTTCACAGATACGCAGTATTTT.

This clonotype was counted a few times. V and J are TRBV4-1 and TRBJ1-2; tentative D call: TRBD1 (5 bases). Between the trimmed V and J ends, which lost 0 bases and 4 bases, there was a span of 12 bases. CDR1 and CDR2 (germline): MGHRA, YSYEKL. The CDR3 extends over 15 amino acids. The CDR3 region is CASSQDRGEAYGYTF. In DNA, the CDR3 is TGCGCCAGCAGCCAAGATCGAGGGGAGGCCTATGGCTACACCTTC.

This clonotype was counted a few times. V gene TRBV27 combines with J gene TRBJ1-1; D possibly corresponds to TRBD1 (6 bases). The CDR3 totals 13 residues. V lost 10 bases and J lost 2, with 14 bases in between. The V gene's germline CDR1 is MNHEY and CDR2 SMNVEV (reference sequence). CDR3 region: CATAGTLNTEAFF. DNA of the CDR3: TGTGCCACCGCCGGGACACTTAACACTGAAGCTTTCTTT.

This clonotype was seen ten or more times. The genes are TRBV29-1 and TRBJ2-5; D perhaps matches TRBD1 (6 bases). Trimming stripped 3 bases from V and 5 bases from J, with 13 bases between. The CDR3 loop spans 13 amino acids. The V gene's germline CDR1 is SQVTM and CDR2 ANQGSEA. This chain's CDR3 is CSVDGGQGETQYF. The DNA for the CDR3 is TGCAGCGTTGATGGGGGCCAAGGGGAGACCCAGTACTTC.

This clonotype was seen more than once but under ten times. The chain combines TRBV5-4 with TRBJ2-1, with unresolved D. Trimming cost V 5 bases and J 0 bases, with 6 bases left between them. The CDR3 spans 13 residues. The germline CDR1 and CDR2 sequences are SGHNT and YYREEE (reference sequence). CDR3 amino acids: CASRGGSYNEQFF. DNA of the CDR3: TGTGCCAGCAGGGGCGGCTCCTACAATGAGCAGTTCTTC.